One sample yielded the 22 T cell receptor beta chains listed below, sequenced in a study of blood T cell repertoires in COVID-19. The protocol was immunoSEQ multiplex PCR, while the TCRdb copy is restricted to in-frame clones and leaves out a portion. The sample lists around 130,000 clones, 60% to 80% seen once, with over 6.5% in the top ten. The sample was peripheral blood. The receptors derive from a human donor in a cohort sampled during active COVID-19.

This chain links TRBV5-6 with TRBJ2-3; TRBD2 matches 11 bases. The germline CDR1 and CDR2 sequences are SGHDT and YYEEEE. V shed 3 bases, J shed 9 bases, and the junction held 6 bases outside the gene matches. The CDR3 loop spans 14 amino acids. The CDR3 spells CASSSLAGGLTQYF. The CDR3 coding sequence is TGTGCCAGCAGCTCGCTAGCGGGAGGATTGACGCAGTATTTT.

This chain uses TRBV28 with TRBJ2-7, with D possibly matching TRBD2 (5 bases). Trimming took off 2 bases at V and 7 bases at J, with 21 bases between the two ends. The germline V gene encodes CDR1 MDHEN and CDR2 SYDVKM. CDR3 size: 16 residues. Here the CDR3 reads CASSLPPEADLQEQYF. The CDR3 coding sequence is TGTGCCAGCAGTTTACCTCCGGAGGCCGATCTTCAGGAGCAGTACTTC. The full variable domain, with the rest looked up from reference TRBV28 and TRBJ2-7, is DVKVTQSSRYLVKRTGEKVFLECVQDMDHENMFWYRQDPGLGLRLIYFSYDVKMKEKGDIPEGYSVSREKKERFSLILESASTNQTSMYLCASSLPPEADLQEQYFGPGTRLTVT.

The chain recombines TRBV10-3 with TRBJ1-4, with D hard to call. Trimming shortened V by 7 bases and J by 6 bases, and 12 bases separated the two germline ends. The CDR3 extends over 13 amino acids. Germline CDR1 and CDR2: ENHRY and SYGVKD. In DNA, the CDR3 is TGTGCCATCAAAGACAACTCCTATGAAAAACTGTTTTTT. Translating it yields CAIKDNSYEKLFF.

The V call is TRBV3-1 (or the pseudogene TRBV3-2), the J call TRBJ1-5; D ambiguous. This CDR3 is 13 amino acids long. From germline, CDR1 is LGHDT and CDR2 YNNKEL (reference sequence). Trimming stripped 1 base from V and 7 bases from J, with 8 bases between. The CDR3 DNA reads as TGTGCCAGCAGCCAAGGAGAAAGACAGCCCCAGCATTTT. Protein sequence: CASSQGERQPQHF.

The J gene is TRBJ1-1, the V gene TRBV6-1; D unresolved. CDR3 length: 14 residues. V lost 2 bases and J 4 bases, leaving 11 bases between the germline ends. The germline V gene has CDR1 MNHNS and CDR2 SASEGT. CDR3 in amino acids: CASSEWPSGTEAFF. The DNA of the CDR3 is TGTGCCAGCAGTGAATGGCCTTCGGGCACTGAAGCTTTCTTT.

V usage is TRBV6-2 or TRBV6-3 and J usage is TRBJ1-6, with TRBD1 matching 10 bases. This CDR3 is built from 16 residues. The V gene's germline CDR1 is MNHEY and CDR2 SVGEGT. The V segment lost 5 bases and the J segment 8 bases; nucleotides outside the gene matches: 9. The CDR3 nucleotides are TGTGCCAGCAGTACAGGGACAGGGGCAAGTTATTCACCCCTCCACTTT. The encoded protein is CASSTGTGASYSPLHF.

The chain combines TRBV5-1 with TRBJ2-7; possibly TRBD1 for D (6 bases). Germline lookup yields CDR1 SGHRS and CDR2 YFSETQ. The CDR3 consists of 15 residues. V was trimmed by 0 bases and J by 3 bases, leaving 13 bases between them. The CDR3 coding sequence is TGCGCCAGCAGCTTGGCGGCAGGGGCCAACTACGAGCAGTACTTC. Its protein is CASSLAAGANYEQYF.

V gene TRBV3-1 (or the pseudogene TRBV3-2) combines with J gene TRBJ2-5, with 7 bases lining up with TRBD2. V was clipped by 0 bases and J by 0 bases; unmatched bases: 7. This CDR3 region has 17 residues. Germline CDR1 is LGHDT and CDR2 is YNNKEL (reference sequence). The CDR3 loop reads CASSQDGGDSYQETQYF. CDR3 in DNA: TGTGCCAGCAGCCAAGATGGGGGGGATTCGTACCAAGAGACCCAGTACTTC.

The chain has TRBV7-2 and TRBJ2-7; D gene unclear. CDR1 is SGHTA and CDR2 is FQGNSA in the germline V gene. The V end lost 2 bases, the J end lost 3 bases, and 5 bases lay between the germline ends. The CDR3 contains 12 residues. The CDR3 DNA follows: TGTGCCAGCAGCTTAAGTAGCTACGAGCAGTACTTC. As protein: CASSLSSYEQYF.

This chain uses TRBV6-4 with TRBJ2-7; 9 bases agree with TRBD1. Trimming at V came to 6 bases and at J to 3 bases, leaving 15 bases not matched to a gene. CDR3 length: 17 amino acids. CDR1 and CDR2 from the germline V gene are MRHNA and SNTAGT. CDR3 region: CASSGLLGTGLGYEQYF. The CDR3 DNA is TGTGCCAGCAGCGGACTCCTAGGGACAGGGCTGGGCTACGAGCAGTACTTC.

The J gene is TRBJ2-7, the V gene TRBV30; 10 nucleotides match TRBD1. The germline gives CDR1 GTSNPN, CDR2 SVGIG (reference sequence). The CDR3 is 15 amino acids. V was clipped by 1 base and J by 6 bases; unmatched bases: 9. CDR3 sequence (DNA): TGTGCCTGGAGTGCAACCCAGGGACAGGGGTCCGAGCAGTACTTC. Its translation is CAWSATQGQGSEQYF.

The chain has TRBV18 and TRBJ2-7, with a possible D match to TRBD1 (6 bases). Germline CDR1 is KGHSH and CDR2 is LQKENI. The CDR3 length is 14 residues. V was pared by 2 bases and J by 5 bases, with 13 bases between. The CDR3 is CASSPGGAGDEQYF. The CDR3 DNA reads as TGTGCCAGCTCACCAGGGGGCGCCGGCGACGAGCAGTACTTC. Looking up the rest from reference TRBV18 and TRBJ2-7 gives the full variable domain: NAGVMQNPRHLVRRRGQEARLRCSPMKGHSHVYWYRQLPEEGLKFMVYLQKENIIDESGMPKERFSAEFPKEGPSILRIQQVVRGDSAAYFCASSPGGAGDEQYFGPGTRLTVT.

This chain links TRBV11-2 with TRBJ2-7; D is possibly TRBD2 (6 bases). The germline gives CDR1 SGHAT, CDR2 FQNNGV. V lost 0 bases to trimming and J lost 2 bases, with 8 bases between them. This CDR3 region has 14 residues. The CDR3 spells CASSLERGAYEQYF. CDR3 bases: TGTGCCAGCAGCTTAGAACGCGGGGCCTACGAGCAGTACTTC.

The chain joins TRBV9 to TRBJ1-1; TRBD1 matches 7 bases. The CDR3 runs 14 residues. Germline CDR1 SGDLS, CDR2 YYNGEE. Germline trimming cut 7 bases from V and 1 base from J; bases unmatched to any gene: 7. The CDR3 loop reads CASGEGQANTEAFF. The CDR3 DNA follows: TGTGCCAGCGGAGAAGGACAGGCGAACACTGAAGCTTTCTTT.

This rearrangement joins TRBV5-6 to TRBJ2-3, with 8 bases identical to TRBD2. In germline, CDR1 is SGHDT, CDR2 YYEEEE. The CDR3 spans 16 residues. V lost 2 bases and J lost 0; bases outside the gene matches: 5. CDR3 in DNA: TGTGCCAGCAGCTTTCTCGGGAGGGGGAGCACAGATACGCAGTATTTT. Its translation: CASSFLGRGSTDTQYF.

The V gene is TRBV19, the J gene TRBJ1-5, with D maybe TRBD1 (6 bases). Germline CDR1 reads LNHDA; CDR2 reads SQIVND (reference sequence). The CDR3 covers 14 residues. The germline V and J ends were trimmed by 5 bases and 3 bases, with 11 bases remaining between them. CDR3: CASSPGHSNQPQHF. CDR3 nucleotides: TGTGCCAGTAGTCCGGGACACTCCAATCAGCCCCAGCATTTT.

The CDR3 here is CASSPSTSIFYEQYF. For the CDR3, the DNA is TGTGCCAGCAGCCCTTCTACGAGCATCTTCTACGAGCAGTACTTC. The chain joins TRBV13 to TRBJ2-7; the D is unclear. There are 15 residues in the CDR3. Germline values: CDR1 PRHDT, CDR2 FYEKMQ (reference sequence). The V end was cut by 5 bases, the J end by 3 bases, with 17 bases between.

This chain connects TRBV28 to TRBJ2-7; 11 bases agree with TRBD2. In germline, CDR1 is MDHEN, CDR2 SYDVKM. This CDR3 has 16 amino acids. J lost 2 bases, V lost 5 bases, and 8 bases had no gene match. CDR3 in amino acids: CASSPPGTSGTYEQYF. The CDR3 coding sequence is TGTGCCAGCAGTCCCCCCGGGACTAGCGGAACCTACGAGCAGTACTTC.

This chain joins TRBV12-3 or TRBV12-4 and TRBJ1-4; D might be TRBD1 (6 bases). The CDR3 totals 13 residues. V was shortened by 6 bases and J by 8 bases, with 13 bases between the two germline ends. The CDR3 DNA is TGTGCCAGCAGGGGGGCGGCGTGGGAAAAACTGTTTTTT. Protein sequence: CASRGAAWEKLFF.

CDR3 DNA sequence: TGCGCCAGCAGGGGAACGACCTCAAGGGTCCCGGGGTTTGGGGCCAACGTCCTGACTTTC. Translation: CASRGTTSRVPGFGANVLTF. J is TRBJ2-6 and V is TRBV5-1; perhaps TRBD2 as D (5 bases). Trimming left V 5 bases short and J 3 bases short, with 27 bases between. The CDR3 has 20 amino acids. Germline CDR1 and CDR2: SGHRS and YFSETQ.

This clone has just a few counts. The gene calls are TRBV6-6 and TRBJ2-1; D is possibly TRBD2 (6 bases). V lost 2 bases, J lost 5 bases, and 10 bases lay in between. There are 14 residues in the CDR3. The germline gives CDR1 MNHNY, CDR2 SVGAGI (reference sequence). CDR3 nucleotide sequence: TGTGCCAGCAGTTACCCGGCGGGGAACAATGAGCAGTTCTTC. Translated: CASSYPAGNNEQFF.

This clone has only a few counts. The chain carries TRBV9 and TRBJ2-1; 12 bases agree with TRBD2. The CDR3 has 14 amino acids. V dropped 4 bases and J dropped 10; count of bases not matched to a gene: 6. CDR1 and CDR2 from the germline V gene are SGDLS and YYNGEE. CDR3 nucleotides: TGTGCCAGCAGCCCTCGACTAGCGGGAGAAGAGCAGTTCTTC. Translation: CASSPRLAGEEQFF.